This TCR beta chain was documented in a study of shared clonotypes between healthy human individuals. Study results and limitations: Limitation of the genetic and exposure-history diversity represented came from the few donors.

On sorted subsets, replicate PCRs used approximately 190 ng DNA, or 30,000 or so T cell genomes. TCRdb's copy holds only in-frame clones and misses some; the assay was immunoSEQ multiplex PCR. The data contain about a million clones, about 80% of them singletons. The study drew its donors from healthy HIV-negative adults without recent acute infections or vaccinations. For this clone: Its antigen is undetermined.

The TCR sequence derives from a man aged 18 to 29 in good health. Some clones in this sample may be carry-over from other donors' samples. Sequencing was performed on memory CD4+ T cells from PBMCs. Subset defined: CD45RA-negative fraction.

CDR3 sequence: CASSLGRGRVGTEAFF. The CDR3 DNA reads TGTGCCAGCAGTTTAGGGAGGGGGCGTGTAGGGACTGAAGCTTTCTTT. The chain links TRBV27 to TRBJ1-1, with 7 bases identical to TRBD1. This CDR3 region has 16 residues. Germline assignment: CDR1 MNHEY and CDR2 SMNVEV (reference sequence). V shed 2 bases, J shed 5 bases, and the junction held 11 bases outside the gene matches.